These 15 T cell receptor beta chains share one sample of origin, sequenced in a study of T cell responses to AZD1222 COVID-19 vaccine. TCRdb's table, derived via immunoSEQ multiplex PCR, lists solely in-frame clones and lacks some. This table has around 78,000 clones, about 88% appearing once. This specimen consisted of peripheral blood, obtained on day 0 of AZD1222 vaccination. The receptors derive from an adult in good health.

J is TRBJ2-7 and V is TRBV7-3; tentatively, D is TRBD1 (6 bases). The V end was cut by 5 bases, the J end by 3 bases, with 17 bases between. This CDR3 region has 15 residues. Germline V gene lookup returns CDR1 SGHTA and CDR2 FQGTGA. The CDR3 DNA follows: TGTGCCAGCAGCCCGAGTGGGGGCCCCGGCTACGAGCAGTACTTC. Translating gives CASSPSGGPGYEQYF.

CDR3: CASSLALAPYEQYF. CDR3 nucleotides: TGTGCCAGCAGCTTAGCGCTAGCTCCCTACGAGCAGTACTTC. The gene calls are TRBV7-2 and TRBJ2-7; maybe TRBD2 (5 bases). The CDR3 runs to 14 residues. Trimming shortened V by 0 bases and J by 2 bases, and 8 bases separated the two germline ends. CDR1 and CDR2 (germline): SGHTA, FQGNSA. The variable domain in full, with the rest retrieved from reference TRBV7-2 and TRBJ2-7, is GAGVSQSPSNKVTEKGKDVELRCDPISGHTALYWYRQSLGQGLEFLIYFQGNSAPDKSGLPSDRFSAERTGGSVSTLTIQRTQQEDSAVYLCASSLALAPYEQYFGPGTRLTVT.

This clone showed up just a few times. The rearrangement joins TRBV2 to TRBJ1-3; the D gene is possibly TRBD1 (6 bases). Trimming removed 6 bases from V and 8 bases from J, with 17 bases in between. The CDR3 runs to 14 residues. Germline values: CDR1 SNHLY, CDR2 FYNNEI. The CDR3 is CASRTGIGGDTIYF. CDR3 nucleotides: TGTGCCAGCAGAACAGGGATAGGCGGGGACACCATATATTTT.

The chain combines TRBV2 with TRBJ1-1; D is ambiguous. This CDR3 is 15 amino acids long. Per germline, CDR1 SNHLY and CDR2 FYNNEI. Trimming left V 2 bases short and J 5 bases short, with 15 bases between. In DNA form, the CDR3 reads TGTGCCAGCAGTGAAACTGGGAGCACTATAACTGAAGCTTTCTTT. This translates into CASSETGSTITEAFF.

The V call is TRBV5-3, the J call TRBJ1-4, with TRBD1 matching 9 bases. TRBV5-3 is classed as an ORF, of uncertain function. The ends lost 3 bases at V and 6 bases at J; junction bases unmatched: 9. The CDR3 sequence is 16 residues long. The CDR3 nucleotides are TGTGCCAGAAGCTCCCAGCTCCGGGACAGGGATGAAAAACTGTTTTTT. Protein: CARSSQLRDRDEKLFF.

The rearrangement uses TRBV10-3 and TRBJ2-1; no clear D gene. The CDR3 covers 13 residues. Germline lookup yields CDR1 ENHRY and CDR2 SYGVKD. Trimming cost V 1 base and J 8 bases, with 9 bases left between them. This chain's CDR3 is CAISEYRLDEQFF. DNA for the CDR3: TGTGCCATCAGTGAGTACCGGTTAGATGAGCAGTTCTTC.

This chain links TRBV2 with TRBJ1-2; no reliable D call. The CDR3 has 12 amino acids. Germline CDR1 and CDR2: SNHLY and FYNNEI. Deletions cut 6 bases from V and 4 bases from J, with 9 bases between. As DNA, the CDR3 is TGTGCCAGCAGCCCAGACGGCTATGGCTACACCTTC. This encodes CASSPDGYGYTF.

The chain's CDR3 is CASSPGLAVNNEQFF. The CDR3 DNA reads as TGTGCCAGCAGTCCTGGACTAGCGGTAAACAATGAGCAGTTCTTC. This sequence joins TRBV7-3 and TRBJ2-1, with 10 positions matching TRBD2. CDR3 length equals 15 residues. The J segment lost 5 bases and the V segment lost 6 bases, leaving 7 bases of the junction unmatched. Germline V lookup: CDR1 SGHTA, CDR2 FQGTGA.

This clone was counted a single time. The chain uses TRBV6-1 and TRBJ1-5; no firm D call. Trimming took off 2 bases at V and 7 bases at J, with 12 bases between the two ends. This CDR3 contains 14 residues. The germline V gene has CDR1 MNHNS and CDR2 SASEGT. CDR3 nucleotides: TGTGCCAGCAGTGAAAGGGATTCGGGGCAGCCCCAGCATTTT. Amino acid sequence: CASSERDSGQPQHF.

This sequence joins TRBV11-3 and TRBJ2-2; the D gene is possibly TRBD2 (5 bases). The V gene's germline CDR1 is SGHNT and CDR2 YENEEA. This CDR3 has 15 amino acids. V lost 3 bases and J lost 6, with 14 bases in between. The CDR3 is CASSFSGLGSGELFF. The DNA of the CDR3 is TGTGCCAGCAGCTTCTCCGGACTGGGCTCCGGGGAGCTGTTTTTT.

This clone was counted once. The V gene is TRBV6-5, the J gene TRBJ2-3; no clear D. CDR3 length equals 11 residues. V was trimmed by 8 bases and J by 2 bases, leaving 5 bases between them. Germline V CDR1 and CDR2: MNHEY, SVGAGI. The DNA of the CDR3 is TGTGCCAGCCGGGCCACAGATACGCAGTATTTT. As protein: CASRATDTQYF.

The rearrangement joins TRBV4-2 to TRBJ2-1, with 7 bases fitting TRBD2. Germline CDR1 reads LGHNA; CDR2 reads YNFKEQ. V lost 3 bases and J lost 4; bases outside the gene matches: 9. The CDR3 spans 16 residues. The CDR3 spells CASSQASGGSYNEQFF. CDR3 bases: TGTGCCAGCAGCCAGGCTTCGGGAGGCTCTTACAATGAGCAGTTCTTC.

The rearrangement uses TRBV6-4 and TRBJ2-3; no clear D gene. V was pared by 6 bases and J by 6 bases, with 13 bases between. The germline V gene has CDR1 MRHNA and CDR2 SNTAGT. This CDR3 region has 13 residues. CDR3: CASSPSEVDTQYF. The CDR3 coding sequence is TGTGCCAGCAGCCCGAGCGAGGTGGATACGCAGTATTTT.

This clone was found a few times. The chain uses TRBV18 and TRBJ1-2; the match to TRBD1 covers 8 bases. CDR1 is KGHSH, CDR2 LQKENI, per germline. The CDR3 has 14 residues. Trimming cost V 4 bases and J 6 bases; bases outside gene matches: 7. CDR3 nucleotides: TGTGCCAGCTCACTTACCGACAGGGGCGATGGCTACACCTTC. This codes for CASSLTDRGDGYTF.

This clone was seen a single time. The CDR3 loop is CASSSGGSGYNEQFF. In nucleotides, the CDR3 is TGTGCCAGCAGCTCCGGGGGTAGCGGTTACAATGAGCAGTTCTTC. This sequence joins TRBV7-3 and TRBJ2-1; possible D gene TRBD2, 6 bases. The V and J ends lost 4 bases and 4 bases respectively, with 14 bases between them. There are 15 residues in the CDR3. Germline CDR1 is SGHTA and CDR2 is FQGTGA.